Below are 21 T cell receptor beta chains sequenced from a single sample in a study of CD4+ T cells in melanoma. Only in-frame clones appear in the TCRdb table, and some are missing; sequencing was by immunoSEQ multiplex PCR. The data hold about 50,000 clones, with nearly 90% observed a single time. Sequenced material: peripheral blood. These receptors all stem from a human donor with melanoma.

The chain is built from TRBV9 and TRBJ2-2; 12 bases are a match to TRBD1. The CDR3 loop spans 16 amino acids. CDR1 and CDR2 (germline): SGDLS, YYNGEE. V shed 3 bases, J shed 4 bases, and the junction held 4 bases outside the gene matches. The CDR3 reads CASSAGTGGGTGELFF. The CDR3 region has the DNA TGTGCCAGCAGCGCCGGGACAGGGGGCGGCACCGGGGAGCTGTTTTTT.

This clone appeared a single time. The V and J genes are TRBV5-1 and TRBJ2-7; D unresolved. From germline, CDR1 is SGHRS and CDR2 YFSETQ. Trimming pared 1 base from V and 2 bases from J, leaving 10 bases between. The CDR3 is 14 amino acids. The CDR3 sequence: CASSLMGSTYEQYF. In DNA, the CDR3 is TGCGCCAGCAGCTTGATGGGCAGCACCTACGAGCAGTACTTC.

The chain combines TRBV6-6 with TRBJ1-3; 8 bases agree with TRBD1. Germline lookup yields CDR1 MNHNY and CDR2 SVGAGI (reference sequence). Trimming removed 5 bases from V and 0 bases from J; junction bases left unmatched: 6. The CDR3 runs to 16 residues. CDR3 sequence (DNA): TGTGCCAGCAGTACGACCGACAGGGGCTCTGGAAACACCATATATTTT. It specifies CASSTTDRGSGNTIYF.

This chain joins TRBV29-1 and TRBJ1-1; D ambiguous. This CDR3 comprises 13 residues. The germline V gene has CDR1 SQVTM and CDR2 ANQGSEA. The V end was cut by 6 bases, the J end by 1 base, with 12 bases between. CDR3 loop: CSVCPRANTEAFF. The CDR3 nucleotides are TGCAGCGTCTGTCCTCGGGCGAACACTGAAGCTTTCTTT.

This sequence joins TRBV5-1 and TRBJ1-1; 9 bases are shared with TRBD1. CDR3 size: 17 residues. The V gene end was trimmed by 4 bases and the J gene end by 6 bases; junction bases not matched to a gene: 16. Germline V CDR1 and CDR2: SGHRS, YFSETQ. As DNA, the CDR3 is TGCGCCAGCAGCCAGGGACAGGGAGGTTCATTGAAGTCTGAAGCTTTCTTT. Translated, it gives CASSQGQGGSLKSEAFF.

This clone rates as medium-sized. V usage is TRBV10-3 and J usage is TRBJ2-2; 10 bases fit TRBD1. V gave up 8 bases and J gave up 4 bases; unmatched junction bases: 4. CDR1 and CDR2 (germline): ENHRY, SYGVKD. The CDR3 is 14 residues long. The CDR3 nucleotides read TGTGCCATCCGCCGACAGGGGGCCACCGGGGAGCTGTTTTTT. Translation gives CAIRRQGATGELFF.

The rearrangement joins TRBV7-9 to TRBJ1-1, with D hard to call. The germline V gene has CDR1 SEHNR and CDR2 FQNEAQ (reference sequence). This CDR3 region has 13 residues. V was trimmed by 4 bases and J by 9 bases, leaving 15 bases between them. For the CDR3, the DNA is TGTGCCAGCAGCTATACCCTTCAAGGGAAAGCTTTCTTT. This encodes CASSYTLQGKAFF. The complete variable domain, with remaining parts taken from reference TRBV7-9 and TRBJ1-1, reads DTGVSQNPRHKITKRGQNVTFRCDPISEHNRLYWYRQTLGQGPEFLTYFQNEAQLEKSRLLSDRFSAERPKGSFSTLEIQRTEQGDSAMYLCASSYTLQGKAFFGQGTRLTVV.

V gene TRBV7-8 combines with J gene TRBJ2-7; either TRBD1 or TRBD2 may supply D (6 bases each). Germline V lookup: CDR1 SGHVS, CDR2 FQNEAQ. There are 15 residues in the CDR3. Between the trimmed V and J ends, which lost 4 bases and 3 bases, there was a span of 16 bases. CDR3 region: CASSSTGARGYEQYF. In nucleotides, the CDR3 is TGTGCCAGCAGCTCTACGGGGGCCCGGGGCTACGAGCAGTACTTC.

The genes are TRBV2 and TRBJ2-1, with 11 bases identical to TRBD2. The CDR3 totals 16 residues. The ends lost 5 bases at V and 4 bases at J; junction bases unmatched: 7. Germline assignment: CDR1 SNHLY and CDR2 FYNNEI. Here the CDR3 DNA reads TGTGCCAGCAGTCAAACCACTAGCGGGAGTTACAATGAGCAGTTCTTC. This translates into CASSQTTSGSYNEQFF.

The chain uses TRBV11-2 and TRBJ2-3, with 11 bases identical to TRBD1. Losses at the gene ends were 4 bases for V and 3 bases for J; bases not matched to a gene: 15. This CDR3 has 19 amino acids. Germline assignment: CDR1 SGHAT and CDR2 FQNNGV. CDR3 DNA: TGTGCCAGCAGCTGCGGCCGAACCGGGACAGGGGGTCGGACAGATACGCAGTATTTT. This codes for CASSCGRTGTGGRTDTQYF.

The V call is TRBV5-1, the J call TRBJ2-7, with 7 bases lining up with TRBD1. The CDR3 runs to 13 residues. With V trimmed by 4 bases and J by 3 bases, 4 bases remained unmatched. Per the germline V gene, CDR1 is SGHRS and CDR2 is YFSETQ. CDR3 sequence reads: CASSARQGYEQYF. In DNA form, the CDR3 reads TGCGCCAGCAGCGCCCGACAGGGCTACGAGCAGTACTTC.

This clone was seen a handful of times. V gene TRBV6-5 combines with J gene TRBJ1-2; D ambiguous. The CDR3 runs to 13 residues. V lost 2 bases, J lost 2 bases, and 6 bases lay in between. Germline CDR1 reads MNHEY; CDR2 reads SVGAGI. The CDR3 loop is CASSYGRNYGYTF. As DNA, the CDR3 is TGTGCCAGCAGTTACGGGAGGAACTATGGCTACACCTTC.

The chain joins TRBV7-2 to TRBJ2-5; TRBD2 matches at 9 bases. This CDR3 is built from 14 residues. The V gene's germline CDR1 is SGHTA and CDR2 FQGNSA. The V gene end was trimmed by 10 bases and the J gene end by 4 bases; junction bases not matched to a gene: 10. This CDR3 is CAILKPAGGETQYF. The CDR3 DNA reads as TGTGCCATCCTAAAGCCAGCGGGGGGAGAGACCCAGTACTTC.

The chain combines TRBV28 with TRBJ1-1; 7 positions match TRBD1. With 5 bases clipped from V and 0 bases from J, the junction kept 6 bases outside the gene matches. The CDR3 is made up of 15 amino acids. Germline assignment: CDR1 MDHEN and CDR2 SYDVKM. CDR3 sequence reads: CASSVDRVLNTEAFF. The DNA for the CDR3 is TGTGCCAGCAGTGTCGACAGGGTCCTGAACACTGAAGCTTTCTTT.

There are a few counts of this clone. CDR3 sequence (DNA): TGTGCCATCAGTGATAGTCGACGCGGGGGCGAGGAAAAACTGTTTTTT. Residues: CAISDSRRGGEEKLFF. J is TRBJ1-4 and V is TRBV10-3; possibly TRBD1 for D (6 bases). With 3 bases removed from V and 8 bases from J, the gap between germline ends came to 19 bases. The CDR3 runs 16 residues. The germline gives CDR1 ENHRY, CDR2 SYGVKD.

The CDR3 DNA follows: TGTGCCAGCAACTTGTGGGAGGATGACTATGGCTACACCTTC. Translation: CASNLWEDDYGYTF. This chain joins TRBV28 and TRBJ1-2, with D unresolved. The CDR3 is 14 amino acids. V dropped 7 bases and J dropped 3 bases, with 15 bases sitting between them. Germline CDR1 MDHEN, CDR2 SYDVKM.

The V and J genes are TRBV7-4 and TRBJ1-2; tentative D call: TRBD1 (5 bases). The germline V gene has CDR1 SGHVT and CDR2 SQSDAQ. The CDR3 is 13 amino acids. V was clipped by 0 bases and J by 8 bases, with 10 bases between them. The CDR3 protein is CASSLARGSGYTF. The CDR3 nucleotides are TGTGCCAGCAGCTTAGCTAGGGGAAGCGGCTACACCTTC.

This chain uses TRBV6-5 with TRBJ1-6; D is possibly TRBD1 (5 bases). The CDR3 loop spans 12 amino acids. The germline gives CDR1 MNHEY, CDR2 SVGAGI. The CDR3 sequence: CAARRANSPLHF. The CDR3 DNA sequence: TGTGCTGCCCGCAGGGCCAATTCACCCCTCCACTTT.

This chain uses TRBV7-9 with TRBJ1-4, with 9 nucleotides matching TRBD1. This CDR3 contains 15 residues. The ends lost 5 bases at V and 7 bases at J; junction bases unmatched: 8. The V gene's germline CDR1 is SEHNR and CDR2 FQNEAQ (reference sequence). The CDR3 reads CASSAHRGPVEKLFF. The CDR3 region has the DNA TGTGCCAGCAGCGCACACAGGGGGCCCGTTGAAAAACTGTTTTTT.

For the CDR3, the DNA is TGTGCCAGCGCTGAAAATGAAAAACTGTTTTTT. Its translation: CASAENEKLFF. The J gene is TRBJ1-4, the V gene TRBV25-1; D remains unclear. CDR1 and CDR2 from the germline V gene are MGHDK and SYGVNS. The length of the CDR3 is 11 residues. Trimming cost V 8 bases and J 5 bases, with 6 bases left between them.

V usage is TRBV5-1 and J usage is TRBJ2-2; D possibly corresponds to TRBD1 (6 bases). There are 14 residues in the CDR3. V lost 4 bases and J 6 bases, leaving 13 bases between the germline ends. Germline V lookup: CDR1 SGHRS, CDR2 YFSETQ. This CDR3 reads CASSPQGWAGELFF. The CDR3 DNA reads TGCGCCAGCAGCCCGCAGGGGTGGGCCGGGGAGCTGTTTTTT.